Each of the 31 T cell receptor beta chains below was sequenced from the same sample in a study of cytomegalovirus exposure and HLA in healthy donors. Primers for the PCR totalled 60 Vbeta and 13 Jbeta. Assay: immunoSEQ multiplex PCR; the TCRdb copy retains only in-frame clones and omits some. Among about 110,000 clones, 65% to 90% were seen once, and the ten largest hold 1.5% to 2%. Sequences were obtained from PBMCs. The source of these receptors is a man aged 50 to 59 in good health and CMV-seronegative.

This clone has only one observation. V gene TRBV4-2 combines with J gene TRBJ2-5, with 12 bases that match TRBD2. The CDR3 has 20 amino acids. CDR1 is LGHNA, CDR2 YNFKEQ, per germline. Trimming took 5 bases from V and 2 from J; bases not matched to a gene: 18. CDR3 bases: TGTGCCAGCAGCAAAAGCCTCTTTTCCCAGCTAGCGGGGGGGCAAGAGACCCAGTACTTC. Its translation is CASSKSLFSQLAGGQETQYF.

The CDR3 coding sequence is TGTGCCAGCAGCCAAGATAAGGGGTTCTACGAGCAGTACTTC. It is translated as CASSQDKGFYEQYF. The gene calls are TRBV4-2 and TRBJ2-7, with a possible D match to TRBD1 (5 bases). The germline V and J ends were trimmed by 0 bases and 3 bases, with 9 bases remaining between them. CDR1 and CDR2 from the germline V gene are LGHNA and YNFKEQ. There are 14 residues in the CDR3.

This chain uses TRBV7-9 with TRBJ1-2; 7 bases fit TRBD1. This CDR3 contains 15 residues. From germline, CDR1 is SEHNR and CDR2 FQNEAQ (reference sequence). The V and J ends lost 5 bases and 0 bases, in that order; junction bases with no gene match: 6. CDR3 DNA sequence: TGTGCCAGCAGCCCACCCGGGACAGCTAACTATGGCTACACCTTC. This gives the protein CASSPPGTANYGYTF.

V gene TRBV10-3 combines with J gene TRBJ2-5; possibly TRBD2 for D (5 bases). Looked up from germline, CDR1 is ENHRY and CDR2 is SYGVKD. Trimming shortened V by 8 bases and J by 5 bases, and 15 bases separated the two germline ends. The CDR3 extends over 13 amino acids. The CDR3 DNA reads as TGTGCCATCCGGTCGGAGGTCCGGGAGACCCAGTACTTC. This translates into CAIRSEVRETQYF.

The chain uses TRBV16 and TRBJ2-1; perhaps TRBD1 as D (7 bases). From germline, CDR1 is KGHSY and CDR2 FQNENV. The CDR3 is 12 residues long. Trimming left V 4 bases short and J 9 bases short, with 10 bases between. Here the CDR3 DNA reads TGTGCCAGCAGCCCGCAGGGGGGTGAGCAGTTCTTC. The encoded protein is CASSPQGGEQFF.

The chain is built from TRBV29-1 and TRBJ2-1; 11 bases align to TRBD2. The V and J ends lost 6 bases and 4 bases, in that order; junction bases with no gene match: 5. Germline loops: CDR1 SQVTM, CDR2 ANQGSEA. The CDR3 sequence is 14 residues long. CDR3 sequence: CSVRGLAEYNEQFF. CDR3 DNA sequence: TGCAGCGTCCGGGGACTAGCGGAATACAATGAGCAGTTCTTC.

The chain uses TRBV6-5 and TRBJ1-1, with 7 bases matching TRBD1. The V gene end was trimmed by 7 bases and the J gene end by 0 bases; junction bases not matched to a gene: 5. The CDR3 has 14 amino acids. Germline CDR1 is MNHEY and CDR2 is SVGAGI. CDR3 bases: TGTGCCAGCACTCAGACAGGGCTGAACACTGAAGCTTTCTTT. Translation gives CASTQTGLNTEAFF.

J is TRBJ2-1 and V is TRBV7-3, with 7 bases fitting TRBD1. The CDR3 contains 13 residues. Germline assignment: CDR1 SGHTA and CDR2 FQGTGA. V lost 4 bases, J lost 8 bases, and 5 bases stayed unmatched. CDR3 bases: TGTGCCAGCAGCTACGACAGGGAAGATGAGCAGTTCTTC. Amino acid sequence: CASSYDREDEQFF.

This clone was detected only a few times. The chain combines TRBV30 with TRBJ2-2, with D possibly TRBD1 on 5 matching bases. The ends were cut back, 0 bases at V and 0 bases at J, with 17 bases in the middle. The CDR3 runs 18 residues. The germline gives CDR1 GTSNPN, CDR2 SVGIG (reference sequence). The DNA of the CDR3 is TGTGCCTGGAGTGTACAGGTGGTCCTAGGAGCGAACACCGGGGAGCTGTTTTTT. Translation: CAWSVQVVLGANTGELFF.

V usage is TRBV7-6 and J usage is TRBJ2-7; 7 nucleotides match TRBD1. The V and J ends lost 3 bases and 2 bases, in that order; junction bases with no gene match: 7. There are 15 residues in the CDR3. Germline loops: CDR1 SGHVS, CDR2 FNYEAQ. DNA of the CDR3: TGTGCCAGCAGCTTGAAACAGGGGATACCCTACGAGCAGTACTTC. Protein sequence: CASSLKQGIPYEQYF.

On this clone: This CDR3 is also generated by other DNA sequences in the sample. The V call is TRBV12-5, the J call TRBJ1-2; D is unresolved. Germline V gene data show CDR1 as LGHNT and CDR2 as FRNRAP. The CDR3 runs 12 residues. Trimming pared 3 bases from V and 5 bases from J, leaving 7 bases between. CDR3 loop: CASGLRSYGYTF. In DNA form, the CDR3 reads TGTGCTAGTGGTTTACGGAGTTATGGCTACACCTTC. Full variable domain (rest looked up from reference TRBV12-5 and TRBJ1-2): DARVTQTPRHKVTEMGQEVTMRCQPILGHNTVFWYRQTMMQGLELLAYFRNRAPLDDSGMPKDRFSAEMPDATLATLKIQPSEPRDSAVYFCASGLRSYGYTFGSGTRLTVV.

The J gene is TRBJ2-1, the V gene TRBV5-5, with 8 positions matching TRBD1. Germline-derived CDR1 and CDR2 are SGHKS and YYEKEE (reference sequence). This CDR3 is 16 amino acids long. V lost 5 bases to trimming and J lost 0 bases; unmatched junction nucleotides: 7. The CDR3 nucleotides read TGTGCCAGCAGGGAGGACAGGGCCAGCTCCTACAATGAGCAGTTCTTC. Amino acid sequence: CASREDRASSYNEQFF.

The chain employs TRBV30 and TRBJ1-2, with 11 nucleotides matching TRBD1. V was clipped by 4 bases and J by 2 bases; unmatched bases: 12. The CDR3 is made up of 17 amino acids. Germline lookup yields CDR1 GTSNPN and CDR2 SVGIG (reference sequence). CDR3 sequence reads: CAWTGEDRGRANYGYTF. The CDR3 DNA sequence: TGTGCCTGGACCGGGGAGGACAGGGGGCGAGCCAACTATGGCTACACCTTC.

As DNA, the CDR3 is TGCGCCAGCAGCCCCGACAGGTTTTCTAATGAAAAACTGTTTTTT. Its protein product is CASSPDRFSNEKLFF. This chain links TRBV4-3 with TRBJ1-4; maybe TRBD1 (6 bases). The germline V and J ends were trimmed by 4 bases and 3 bases, with 12 bases remaining between them. Germline-derived CDR1 and CDR2 are LGHNA and YSLEER. The CDR3 is made up of 15 amino acids.

V usage is TRBV7-9 and J usage is TRBJ2-5; D possibly corresponds to TRBD2 (5 bases). Trimming stripped 5 bases from V and 5 bases from J, with 6 bases between. The CDR3 sequence is 11 residues long. Looked up from germline, CDR1 is SEHNR and CDR2 is FQNEAQ (reference sequence). CDR3 DNA sequence: TGTGCCAGCAGCAGGGAGGAGACCCAGTACTTC. It is translated as CASSREETQYF. Full variable domain (rest looked up from reference TRBV7-9 and TRBJ2-5): DTGVSQNPRHKITKRGQNVTFRCDPISEHNRLYWYRQTLGQGPEFLTYFQNEAQLEKSRLLSDRFSAERPKGSFSTLEIQRTEQGDSAMYLCASSREETQYFGPGTRLLVL.

This clone was detected only once. This sequence joins TRBV6-1 and TRBJ2-1; 9 positions match TRBD1. Germline assignment: CDR1 MNHNS and CDR2 SASEGT. CDR3 size: 15 residues. With 8 bases clipped from V and 4 bases from J, the junction kept 9 bases outside the gene matches. For the CDR3, the DNA is TGTGCCAGCTCAGACATGACAGGGGGTTACAATGAGCAGTTCTTC. Amino acids: CASSDMTGGYNEQFF.

This sequence joins TRBV6-5 and TRBJ1-5, with 12 nucleotides matching TRBD1. The germline V gene has CDR1 MNHEY and CDR2 SVGAGI. J lost 7 bases, V lost 6 bases, and 4 bases had no gene match. The CDR3 is 14 amino acids. CDR3 sequence (DNA): TGTGCCAGCAGCCGGGGACAGGGGGCCCAGCCCCAGCATTTT. Its translation: CASSRGQGAQPQHF.

The J gene is TRBJ2-7, the V gene TRBV15, with TRBD1 matching 9 bases. This CDR3 region has 13 residues. Germline loops: CDR1 LNHNV, CDR2 YYDKDF (reference sequence). Trimming removed 8 bases from V and 5 bases from J; junction bases left unmatched: 7. The CDR3, as DNA: TGTGCCACCGCCCGGGACAGGGAGAACGAGCAGTACTTC. Amino acids: CATARDRENEQYF.

The chain recombines TRBV27 with TRBJ2-1; 10 nucleotides align to TRBD2. J gave up 5 bases and V 2 bases, and 0 bases lay outside the gene matches. The CDR3 runs to 14 residues. Germline loops: CDR1 MNHEY, CDR2 SMNVEV (reference sequence). The CDR3 DNA sequence: TGTGCCAGCAGTTTAGGGACTAGCGACAATGAGCAGTTCTTC. It is translated as CASSLGTSDNEQFF.

With respect to this clone: It is unclear where the CDR3 begins or ends on the DNA, so no DNA is shown, and the CDR3 is as TCRdb lists it. V and J are TRBV25-1 and TRBJ1-6; the table calls TRBD1, which could not be checked here. The CDR3 has 16 amino acids, counting both end residues. Germline CDR1 and CDR2: MGHDK and SYGVNS. CDR3 sequence: CASSEAFGQGDSPLHF.

The chain employs TRBV6-5 and TRBJ1-3, with 8 bases aligning to TRBD1. V dropped 11 bases and J dropped 1; count of bases not matched to a gene: 7. The CDR3 spans 14 residues. Germline CDR1 and CDR2: MNHEY and SVGAGI. CDR3 DNA sequence: TGTGCCGTCAAGGGGACAGGATCTGGAAACACCATATATTTT. The encoded protein is CAVKGTGSGNTIYF.

The V and J genes are TRBV6-6 and TRBJ1-2; TRBD1 is a possible D gene (6 bases). The V gene lost 0 bases and the J gene lost 7 bases, with 15 bases spanning the gap. This CDR3 has 15 residues. From germline, CDR1 is MNHNY and CDR2 SVGAGI (reference sequence). The CDR3 loop is CASSYSPDRSSGYTF. CDR3 in DNA: TGTGCCAGCAGTTACTCGCCCGACAGGAGCAGTGGCTACACCTTC.

The CDR3 spells CASSVVEKLFF. Written as DNA, the CDR3 is TGTGCCAGCAGTGTAGTAGAAAAACTGTTTTTT. The J gene is TRBJ1-4, the V gene TRBV2, with D uncertain. The CDR3 length is 11 residues. Trimming pared 4 bases from V and 8 bases from J, leaving 5 bases between. CDR1 and CDR2 (germline): SNHLY, FYNNEI.

The chain combines TRBV28 with TRBJ2-1, with unresolved D. CDR3 length: 14 residues. CDR1 and CDR2 (germline): MDHEN, SYDVKM. Trimming cost V 7 bases and J 3 bases, with 13 bases left between them. This chain's CDR3 is CASKKLGHYNEQFF. In nucleotides, the CDR3 is TGTGCCAGCAAAAAGCTTGGGCACTACAATGAGCAGTTCTTC. The whole variable domain, remainder taken from reference TRBV28 and TRBJ2-1, is DVKVTQSSRYLVKRTGEKVFLECVQDMDHENMFWYRQDPGLGLRLIYFSYDVKMKEKGDIPEGYSVSREKKERFSLILESASTNQTSMYLCASKKLGHYNEQFFGPGTRLTVL.

The chain joins TRBV5-6 to TRBJ1-5, with TRBD1 as a possible D gene (6 bases). Trimming pared 0 bases from V and 4 bases from J, leaving 8 bases between. Germline V gene lookup returns CDR1 SGHDT and CDR2 YYEEEE. This CDR3 is 14 amino acids long. The CDR3 nucleotides read TGTGCCAGCAGCTTGGTTGACAGGAATCAGCCCCAGCATTTT. Protein: CASSLVDRNQPQHF.

The rearrangement links TRBV4-1 to TRBJ1-2; weak D call: TRBD1 (6 bases). This CDR3 has 19 residues. Looked up from germline, CDR1 is MGHRA and CDR2 is YSYEKL. V was trimmed by 0 bases and J by 3 bases, leaving 23 bases between them. The CDR3 loop is CASSQDRETGWATYYGYTF. DNA for the CDR3: TGCGCCAGCAGCCAAGATAGGGAAACAGGGTGGGCGACCTACTATGGCTACACCTTC.

In its sample, this clone was seen a few times. The chain combines TRBV2 with TRBJ2-1; 9 bases are shared with TRBD1. Germline V lookup: CDR1 SNHLY, CDR2 FYNNEI. This CDR3 has 14 amino acids. Unmatched junction bases numbered 10, after V lost 7 bases and J lost 9 bases. In nucleotides, the CDR3 is TGTGCCAGCACGCCCCCGGACAGGGGTGGTGAGCAGTTCTTC. Residues: CASTPPDRGGEQFF. Full variable domain (missing parts from reference TRBV2 and TRBJ2-1): EPEVTQTPSHQVTQMGQEVILRCVPISNHLYFYWYRQILGQKVEFLVSFYNNEISEKSEIFDDQFSVERPDGSNFTLKIRSTKLEDSAMYFCASTPPDRGGEQFFGPGTRLTVL.

This clone has a handful of counts. This chain links TRBV10-3 with TRBJ2-7, with TRBD1 as a possible D gene (5 bases). This CDR3 has 13 residues. V was shortened by 2 bases and J by 5 bases, with 10 bases between the two germline ends. Germline CDR1 and CDR2: ENHRY and SYGVKD. The CDR3 spells CAISEIRGHEQYF. CDR3 DNA: TGTGCCATCAGTGAGATAAGGGGCCACGAGCAGTACTTC.

The chain combines TRBV5-1 with TRBJ1-6; 11 bases fit TRBD1. J was trimmed by 6 bases and V by 3 bases; bases with no gene match: 5. Germline CDR1 reads SGHRS; CDR2 reads YFSETQ. There are 16 residues in the CDR3. The CDR3 spells CASSWTGGLGNSPLHF. Written as DNA, the CDR3 is TGCGCCAGCAGCTGGACAGGGGGCTTAGGTAATTCACCCCTCCACTTT.

The V gene is TRBV7-6, the J gene TRBJ2-5; a possible D gene is TRBD2 (6 bases). The V and J ends lost 1 base and 7 bases respectively, with 13 bases between them. From germline, CDR1 is SGHVS and CDR2 FNYEAQ. There are 14 residues in the CDR3. The chain's CDR3 is CASSLDPGDGTQYF. DNA for the CDR3: TGTGCCAGCAGCTTAGATCCGGGGGACGGGACCCAGTACTTC.

J is TRBJ1-4 and V is TRBV11-2, with D maybe TRBD1 (5 bases). CDR1 and CDR2 from the germline V gene are SGHAT and FQNNGV. This CDR3 is built from 18 residues. V lost 1 base and J lost 8, with 23 bases in between. The CDR3 coding sequence is TGTGCCAGCAGCTTAGCCTGGAAAATAGGGGTTCGCTCCGAAAAACTGTTTTTT. This translates into CASSLAWKIGVRSEKLFF.